One sample yielded the 11 T cell receptor beta chains listed below, sequenced in a study of shared clonotypes between healthy human individuals. Only in-frame clones appear in the TCRdb table, and some are missing; sequencing was by immunoSEQ multiplex PCR. This sample has about 1.1 million clones, with 60% to 85% found just once. The specimen sequenced was memory CD4+ T cells from PBMCs. Sample subset: CD45RA-negative fraction. Receptors were obtained from a man in his late teens or twenties in good health. Some clones in this sample may be carry-over from other donors' samples.

Concerning this clone itself: This could be a read error, since a much larger clone is one nucleotide away. The chain uses TRBV6-5 and TRBJ2-5; no reliable D call. The J call may be mistaken, given a closer DNA end match to TRBJ2-7. CDR3 length: 13 amino acids. Germline V gene data show CDR1 as MNHEY and CDR2 as SVGAGI. The CDR3 nucleotides read TGTGCCAGCAGCCCCCCAAGCTCCTACGAGCAGTACTTC. Translated, it gives CASSPPSSYEQYF.

The table lists this clone with many counts. Different DNA sequences within this sample yield the same CDR3. The chain is built from TRBV5-1 and TRBJ2-2, with 7 positions matching TRBD2. CDR3 length: 15 amino acids. The germline CDR1 and CDR2 sequences are SGHRS and YFSETQ. V shed 4 bases and J 0 bases; nucleotides not matched to a gene: 3. The CDR3 nucleotides read TGCGCCAGCAGCCAGCGGGATTCGAACACCGGGGAGCTGTTTTTT. It codes for CASSQRDSNTGELFF.

The chain recombines TRBV19 with TRBJ2-7, with D unresolved. Germline assignment: CDR1 LNHDA and CDR2 SQIVND (reference sequence). The CDR3 contains 15 residues. V was trimmed by 2 bases and J by 5 bases, leaving 16 bases between them. CDR3 coding DNA: TGTGCCAGTAGTATAACGGCAGCCCCAGGTCACGAGCAGTACTTC. This sequence encodes CASSITAAPGHEQYF.

The chain joins TRBV7-2 to TRBJ1-3; the D is unclear. The V gene's germline CDR1 is SGHTA and CDR2 FQGNSA. Deletions cut 3 bases from V and 4 bases from J, with 10 bases between. The CDR3 contains 14 residues. The CDR3 DNA follows: TGTGCCAGCAGCTTGAGTCCGGGCGGAAACACCATATATTTT. Residues: CASSLSPGGNTIYF.

V is TRBV27 and J is TRBJ1-5; possible D gene TRBD1, 5 bases. The CDR3 has 15 residues. Germline-derived CDR1 and CDR2 are MNHEY and SMNVEV (reference sequence). Trimming stripped 5 bases from V and 2 bases from J, with 13 bases between. The CDR3 DNA follows: TGTGCCAGCAGTCCCGGTACGGGGGGCAATCAGCCCCAGCATTTT. As protein: CASSPGTGGNQPQHF.

The chain recombines TRBV5-1 with TRBJ2-1; TRBD2 aligns across 12 bases. Trimming at V came to 3 bases and at J to 1 base, leaving 5 bases not matched to a gene. Germline V lookup: CDR1 SGHRS, CDR2 YFSETQ. The length of the CDR3 is 17 residues. The CDR3 sequence: CASSSTSGRLSYNEQFF. In DNA form, the CDR3 reads TGCGCCAGCAGCTCTACTAGCGGGAGGCTGTCCTACAATGAGCAGTTCTTC.

The table lists this clone with many counts. The genes are TRBV19 and TRBJ1-2; D unclear. Germline CDR1 is LNHDA and CDR2 is SQIVND (reference sequence). The V gene lost 6 bases and the J gene lost 4 bases, with 12 bases spanning the gap. The CDR3 is 13 amino acids. CDR3 nucleotide sequence: TGTGCCAGTAGGGGCGTGGAGGCCTATGGCTACACCTTC. Residues: CASRGVEAYGYTF.

In DNA form, the CDR3 reads TGCAGCGGGGGGGATGCTAATGAAAAACTGTTTTTT. Encoded protein: CSGGDANEKLFF. V is TRBV29-1 and J is TRBJ1-4; possibly TRBD1 for D (5 bases). Trimming shortened V by 7 bases and J by 3 bases, and 9 bases separated the two germline ends. In germline, CDR1 is SQVTM, CDR2 ANQGSEA. The CDR3 runs to 12 residues.

The CDR3 DNA sequence: TGCGCCAGCAGCCAAGCGGGACAGAGCACAGATACGCAGTATTTT. This translates into CASSQAGQSTDTQYF. The chain couples TRBV4-3 to TRBJ2-3; TRBD1 matches 7 bases. This CDR3 contains 15 residues. V was clipped by 1 base and J by 0 bases; unmatched bases: 1. Germline lookup yields CDR1 LGHNA and CDR2 YSLEER.

The CDR3 is CASSPQRTGELFF. CDR3 DNA sequence: TGTGCCAGCAGCCCGCAGCGCACCGGGGAGCTGTTTTTT. The genes are TRBV7-9 and TRBJ2-2, with D unresolved. CDR3 length: 13 amino acids. Trimming removed 5 bases at V and 4 bases at J, with 8 bases between. Germline CDR1 SEHNR, CDR2 FQNEAQ (reference sequence). The full variable domain, completed using reference TRBV7-9 and TRBJ2-2, is DTGVSQNPRHKITKRGQNVTFRCDPISEHNRLYWYRQTLGQGPEFLTYFQNEAQLEKSRLLSDRFSAERPKGSFSTLEIQRTEQGDSAMYLCASSPQRTGELFFGEGSRLTVL.

V gene TRBV4-1 combines with J gene TRBJ1-2, with D unresolved. The CDR3 sequence is 15 residues long. In germline, CDR1 is MGHRA, CDR2 YSYEKL. The germline V and J ends were trimmed by 2 bases and 4 bases, with 14 bases remaining between them. This CDR3 reads CASSQMTEFSYGYTF. The CDR3, as DNA: TGCGCCAGCAGCCAAATGACCGAGTTCTCCTATGGCTACACCTTC.